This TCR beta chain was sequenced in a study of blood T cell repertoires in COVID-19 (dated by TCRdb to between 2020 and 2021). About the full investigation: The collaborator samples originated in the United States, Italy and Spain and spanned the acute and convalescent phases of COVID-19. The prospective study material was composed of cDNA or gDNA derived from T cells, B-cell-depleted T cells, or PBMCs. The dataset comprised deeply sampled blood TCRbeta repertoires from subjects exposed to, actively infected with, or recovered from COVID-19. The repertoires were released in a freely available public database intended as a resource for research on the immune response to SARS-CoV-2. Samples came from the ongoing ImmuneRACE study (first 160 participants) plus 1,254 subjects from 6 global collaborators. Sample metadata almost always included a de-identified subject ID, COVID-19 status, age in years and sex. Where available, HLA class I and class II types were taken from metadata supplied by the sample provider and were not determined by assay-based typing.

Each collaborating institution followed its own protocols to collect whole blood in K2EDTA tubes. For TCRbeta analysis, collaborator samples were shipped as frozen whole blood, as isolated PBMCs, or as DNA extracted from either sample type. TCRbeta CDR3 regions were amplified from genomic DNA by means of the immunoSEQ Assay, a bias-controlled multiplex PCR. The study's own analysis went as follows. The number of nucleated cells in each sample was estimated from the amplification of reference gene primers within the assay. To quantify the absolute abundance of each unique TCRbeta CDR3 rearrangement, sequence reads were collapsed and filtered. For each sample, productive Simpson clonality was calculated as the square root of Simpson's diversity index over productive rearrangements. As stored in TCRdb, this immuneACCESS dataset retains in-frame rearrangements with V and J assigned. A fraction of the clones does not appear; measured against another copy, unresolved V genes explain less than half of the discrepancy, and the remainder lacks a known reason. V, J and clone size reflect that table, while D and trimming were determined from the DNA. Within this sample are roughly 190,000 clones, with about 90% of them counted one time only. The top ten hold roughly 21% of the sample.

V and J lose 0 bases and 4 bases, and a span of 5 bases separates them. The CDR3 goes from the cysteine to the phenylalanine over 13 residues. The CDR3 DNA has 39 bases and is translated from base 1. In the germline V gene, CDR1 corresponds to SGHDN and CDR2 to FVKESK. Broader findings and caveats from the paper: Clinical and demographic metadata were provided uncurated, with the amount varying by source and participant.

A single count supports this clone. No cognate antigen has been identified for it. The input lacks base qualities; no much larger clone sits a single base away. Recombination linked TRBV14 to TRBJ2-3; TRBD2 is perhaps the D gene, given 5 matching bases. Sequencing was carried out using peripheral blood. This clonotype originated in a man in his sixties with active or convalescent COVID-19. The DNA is TGTGCCAGCAGCCAAGAACTAGCAGATACGCAGTATTTT. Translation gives CASSQELADTQYF.